The clone carrying this T cell receptor (beta chain) has at least ten counts. Its antigen is still unknown. MiXCR was run by TCRdb on the reads, yielding one entry per CDR3 protein. The table lists hundreds of thousands of distinct CDR3 sequences, roughly 29% of them singletons. V lost 4 bases and J lost 0, with 7 bases in between. CDR1 SGHTA and CDR2 FQGNSA come from the germline V gene. CDR3 length: 14 amino acids. This specimen belongs to a study of T cell repertoires in cytomegalovirus infection. Findings and limits, study-wide: HLA-C-restricted CMV clonotypes gave the most frequent clonotype in two of eight donors.

This TCR derives from a human donor in good health (CMV status not recorded). Some clones in this sample may be carry-over from other donors' samples. This chain uses TRBV7-2 with TRBJ1-5; D call uncertain. The sequencing used cultured PBMCs, collected from culture after CMV antigen stimulation. The CDR3 loop is CASSSGISNQPQHF. CDR3 in DNA: TGTGCCAGCAGCTCCGGAATTAGCAATCAGCCCCAGCATTTT. Full variable domain (rest looked up from reference TRBV7-2 and TRBJ1-5): GAGVSQSPSNKVTEKGKDVELRCDPISGHTALYWYRQSLGQGLEFLIYFQGNSAPDKSGLPSDRFSAERTGGSVSTLTIQRTQQEDSAVYLCASSSGISNQPQHFGDGTRLSIL.